This T cell receptor beta chain stems from a study of T cells in Graves' hyperthyroidism and ophthalmopathy. Study overall: Peripheral blood was secured at the point of initial diagnosis, before any treatment.

Turning to this clonotype: Its antigen is unidentified.

Each ophthalmopathy patient scored at least 3 on the Clinical Activity Score and at least 4 on NOSPECS grade, with duration under 3 months. From more than 9 ml of fresh peripheral blood, PBMCs were isolated. Study results and limitations: Researchers report that a 13 V-J model separated ophthalmopathy from stable hyperthyroidism.

The length of the CDR3 is 14 residues. Unmatched junction bases numbered 4, after V lost 1 base and J lost 7 bases. The germline CDR1 and CDR2 sequences are SGHAT and FQNNGV. RNA transcripts were the template for amplifying TCR beta CDR3 regions. A set of HTBI primers served as the primers for a first-round RT-PCR of the TCR CDR3. TCRdb analysed the multiplex PCR reads with MiXCR anew, one entry per CDR3 protein. The repertoire holds about 300,000 distinct CDR3 sequences, with around a fifth as singletons. Sequencing used blood. This chain links TRBV11-2 with TRBJ1-5; 7 nucleotides match TRBD1. The TCR comes from a man aged 50 to 60 with Graves' ophthalmopathy. The CDR3: CASSLGGTDQPQHF. The DNA of the CDR3 is TGTGCCAGCAGCTTAGGCGGGACAGACCAGCCCCAGCATTTT.